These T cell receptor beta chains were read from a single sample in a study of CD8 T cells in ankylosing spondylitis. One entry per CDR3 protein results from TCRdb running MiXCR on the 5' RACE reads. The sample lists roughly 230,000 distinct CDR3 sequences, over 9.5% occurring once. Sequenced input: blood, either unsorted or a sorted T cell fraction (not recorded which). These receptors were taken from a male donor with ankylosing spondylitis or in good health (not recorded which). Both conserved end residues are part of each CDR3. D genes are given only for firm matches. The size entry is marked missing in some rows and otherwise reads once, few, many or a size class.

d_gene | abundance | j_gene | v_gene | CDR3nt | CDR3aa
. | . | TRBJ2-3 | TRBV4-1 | TGCGCCAGCAGCCAAGAGGCGCGGGGTGGGGTCGGCACAGATACGCAGTATTTT | CASSQEARGGVGTDTQYF
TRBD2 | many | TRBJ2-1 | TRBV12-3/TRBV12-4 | TGTGCCAGCACCGCGGGGGAGAGCTCCTACAATGAGCAGTTCTTC | CASTAGESSYNEQFF
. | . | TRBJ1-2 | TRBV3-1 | TGTGCCAGCAGCCCTAAAGTGGGCAGCAGCTACACCTTC | CASSPKVGSSYTF
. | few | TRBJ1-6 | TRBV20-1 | TGCAGTGCTAGAGGGGCAGGGGCCTATAATTCACCCCTCCACTTT | CSARGAGAYNSPLHF
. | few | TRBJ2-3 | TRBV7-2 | TGTGCCACCTCAACGAGAGCAGGGGATACGCAGTATTTT | CATSTRAGDTQYF
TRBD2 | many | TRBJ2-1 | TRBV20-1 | TGCAGTGCTAGGGCAACTAGCGGAGCCTACAATGAGCAGTTCTTC | CSARATSGAYNEQFF
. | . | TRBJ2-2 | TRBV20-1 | TGCAGTGCTAGAGACAGGCCCACCGGGGAGCTGTTTTTT | CSARDRPTGELFF
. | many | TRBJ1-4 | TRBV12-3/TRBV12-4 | TGTGCCAGCAGTTTAAGAAGTAAAGGTGAAAAACTGTTTTTT | CASSLRSKGEKLFF
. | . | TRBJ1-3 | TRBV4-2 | TGTGCCAGCAGTCTTCCCAGGGAGGCTGGAAACACCATATATTTT | CASSLPREAGNTIYF
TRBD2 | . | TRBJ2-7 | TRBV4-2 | TGTGCCAGCAGCCAAGATAAAACTAGCGGGAGGGAATACTACGAGCAGTACTTC | CASSQDKTSGREYYEQYF
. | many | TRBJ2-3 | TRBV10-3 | TGTGCCATCAGACCCAGCGGTGCTAGCACAGATACGCAGTATTTT | CAIRPSGASTDTQYF
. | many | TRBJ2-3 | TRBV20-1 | TGCAGTGCTGGAAAACAGGGAAGCACAGATACGCAGTATTTT | CSAGKQGSTDTQYF
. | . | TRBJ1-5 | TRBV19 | TGTGCCAGTAGTATAATTCGGGGGGCCAATCAGCCCCAGCATTTT | CASSIIRGANQPQHF
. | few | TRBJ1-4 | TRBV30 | TGTGCCTGGAGTGTACAGGTTTGGGAAAAACTGTTTTTT | CAWSVQVWEKLFF
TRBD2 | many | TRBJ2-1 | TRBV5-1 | TGCGCCAGCAGCTTCCTGACTAGCGGGGGCTACAATGAGCAGTTCTTC | CASSFLTSGGYNEQFF